This TCR beta chain was sequenced during a study of a mutant IDH1 vaccine in newly diagnosed glioma. Background on the study: Beforehand, treatment had been radiotherapy, temozolomide, or both; the majority received both. Study observations and caveats: With respect to changes in top peripheral T cell clonotypes, pseudoprogression seemed unrelated.

V was cut by 3 bases and J by 2 bases, with 10 bases left in between. CDR1 and CDR2 from the germline V gene are SGHRS and YFSETQ. This CDR3 contains 14 residues. Time point defined: baseline, week 1 (first vaccination visit). Indicated treatment: pre-vaccination baseline after standard-of-care therapy. Every donor had a new WHO grade 3 or 4 astrocytoma that was IDH1-mutant, with loss of nuclear ATRX. The method was immunoSEQ multiplex PCR; TCRdb's version includes in-frame clones alone and lacks a portion of them. The sample records about 59,000 clones, 75% to 95% being singletons. This clone was recorded once. The antigen is undetermined.

The sequencing used PBMCs, collected from a glioma patient treated with radiotherapy, temozolomide or both. This sequence was found in a man between 45 and 60 years old with glioma. J is TRBJ2-3 and V is TRBV5-1; D possibly matches TRBD1 or TRBD2 (5 bases each). The CDR3 is CASSSGTITDTQYF. The CDR3 region has the DNA TGCGCCAGCAGCTCCGGGACGATCACAGATACGCAGTATTTT.